This T cell receptor beta chain was sequenced for a study of T-cell memory formation after mild COVID-19. About the study: Clustering of TCRs was largely donor specific.

General observations from the study: Within pre-infection memory, some responding clones were found, suggesting cross-reactive memory joined. There was a balanced CD4/CD8 profile in clones contracting day 15 to 85, and later expanders leaned CD4+. Those CD4+ clones that contracted were mainly in CM and EM (CD8+ ones in EMRA).

Germline-derived CDR1 and CDR2 are MNHEY and SVGEGT. This CDR3 spans 13 amino acids. The ends were cut back, 2 bases at V and 4 bases at J, with 9 bases in the middle. TCRdb reprocessed the 5' RACE reads via MiXCR and lists one record per CDR3 protein. The data show some 320,000 distinct CDR3 sequences, with around 15% seen just once and around a fifth held by the top ten. Regarding this clonotype: Antigen unknown.

The specimen sequenced was PBMCs or a T cell subset sorted from them (not recorded which). The J gene is TRBJ2-7, the V gene TRBV6-2 or TRBV6-3; D remains unclear. This sequence originates from a young man who had mild COVID-19 (a few samples of this study predate the infection). Cell type and time point are not known. CDR3 nucleotides: TGTGCCAGCAGTTACAGTGGGCTTTACGAGCAGTACTTC. It specifies CASSYSGLYEQYF.